The TCR beta chain under discussion was sequenced for a study of regulatory T cells in long-lasting Graves disease. About the research overall: Persistent cases took antithyroid drugs over 5 years and stayed TSH receptor antibody positive.

With iRepertoire HTBI primers and Arm-PCR of CDR3 regions, TCR beta libraries were built. Using its own MiXCR run on the multiplex PCR reads, TCRdb lists one record per CDR3 protein. The sample comprises fewer than 400,000 distinct CDR3 sequences, about 20% of which are singletons, and 29% rests with the top ten. In regard to this clonotype: The antigen is undetermined.

Regarding time point: persistent/refractory GD, antithyroid drugs over 5 years with positive TRAb. RNA isolated from PBMCs was used to make the TCR library. Study results and limitations: The number of shared public clonotypes was higher in persistent patients (approximately 3,000) than new patients (just over 950).

This sequence was found in a female donor with Graves disease. The sample here was peripheral blood mononuclear cells (PBMCs), taken when the disease was refractory, from a patient treated with antithyroid drugs.

CDR3 loop: CSARAANYGYTF. In DNA, the CDR3 is TGCAGCGCCCGGGCGGCGAACTATGGCTACACCTTC. The chain links TRBV29-1 to TRBJ1-2; D is undetermined. The CDR3 loop spans 12 amino acids. The germline gives CDR1 SQVTM, CDR2 ANQGSEA. V was cut by 7 bases and J by 2 bases, with 11 bases left in between.